This T cell receptor beta chain derives from a study of T cell responses to AZD1222 COVID-19 vaccine. Sequencing was performed with immunoSEQ multiplex PCR; in TCRdb, only in-frame clones are kept and a portion is missing. Counted here are 180,000 or so clones, approximately 92% occurring once; the ten biggest clones make up roughly 1%. The TCR sequence derives from an adult who received the MenACWY meningococcal vaccine as a control. Source: peripheral blood, taken 28 days after the second dose of the MenACWY control vaccine.

The CDR3 DNA reads TGTGCCAGCAGTTTAACTCTGGCAGGCAACTATGGCTACACCTTC. Its protein is CASSLTLAGNYGYTF. The genes are TRBV27 and TRBJ1-2; D not certain. Germline-derived CDR1 and CDR2 are MNHEY and SMNVEV (reference sequence). V was shortened by 2 bases and J by 2 bases, with 12 bases between the two germline ends. The length of the CDR3 is 15 residues.